Shown below are 7 T cell receptor beta chains from a single sample sequenced in a study of breast tumors, draining lymph nodes, adjacent tissues. TCRdb re-called the multiplex PCR reads with MiXCR, one entry per CDR3 protein. Of approximately 180,000 distinct CDR3 sequences in the sample, about 33% were seen once. Axillary draining lymph nodes of breast cancer patients supplied the node samples. The sample comprised axillary lymph node tissue. These receptors came from a female donor with breast cancer. Some clones in this sample may be carry-over from other donors' samples.

The table lists this clonotype with many counts. The rearrangement joins TRBV30 to TRBJ2-7; D remains ambiguous. This CDR3 is 13 amino acids long. Germline lookup yields CDR1 GTSNPN and CDR2 SVGIG (reference sequence). Trimming stripped 4 bases from V and 0 bases from J, with 10 bases between. CDR3 sequence: CAWMGQNSYEQYF. DNA of the CDR3: TGTGCCTGGATGGGCCAGAACTCCTACGAGCAGTACTTC.

This clonotype was observed many times. The V and J genes are TRBV10-3 and TRBJ2-2; 10 bases fit TRBD2. CDR3 length: 18 amino acids. Trimming cost V 3 bases and J 5 bases; bases outside gene matches: 12. Germline CDR1 is ENHRY and CDR2 is SYGVKD. Here the CDR3 reads CAISERASGGRGTGELFF. CDR3 DNA: TGTGCCATCAGTGAACGGGCTAGCGGGGGACGGGGGACCGGGGAGCTGTTTTTT.

For this clonotype: A single base separates this from a much larger clone, so it may be a read error. CDR3 nucleotides: TGTGCCAGTAGTGCCGGCGGGGGGGCATCCTACGGGCAGTACTTC. It codes for CASSAGGGASYGQYF. V usage is TRBV19 and J usage is TRBJ2-7, with 9 bases lining up with TRBD2. The CDR3 covers 15 residues. Germline V gene sequence: CDR1 LNHDA, CDR2 SQIVND (reference sequence).

This clonotype was seen repeatedly, ten times or more. This chain joins TRBV20-1 and TRBJ2-5; TRBD2 aligns across 13 bases. Germline CDR1 DFQATT, CDR2 SNEGSKA (reference sequence). Trimming removed 3 bases from V and 5 bases from J; junction bases left unmatched: 6. The length of the CDR3 is 15 residues. CDR3 DNA: TGCAGTGCTAGTAAACTAGCGGGAGGGCCTGAGACCCAGTACTTC. Translated: CSASKLAGGPETQYF.

The sample holds many counts of this clonotype. The chain is built from TRBV15 and TRBJ1-2; possible D gene TRBD1, 5 bases. V lost 0 bases and J 8 bases, leaving 13 bases between the germline ends. Germline V gene sequence: CDR1 LNHNV, CDR2 YYDKDF (reference sequence). This CDR3 is 14 amino acids long. The CDR3 region has the DNA TGTGCCACCAGCAGAGATAAGGGGCCGGACGGCTACACCTTC. Its translation: CATSRDKGPDGYTF.

The CDR3 DNA reads TGTGCCAGCAGCCCGGGGCGGGCTAACTATGGCTACACCTTC. It translates to CASSPGRANYGYTF. The genes are TRBV7-9 and TRBJ1-2, with a possible D match to TRBD1 (5 bases). The CDR3 has 14 residues. Trimming left V 5 bases short and J 0 bases short, with 10 bases between. Germline loops: CDR1 SEHNR, CDR2 FQNEAQ (reference sequence).

This clonotype has a count of ten or more. J is TRBJ2-3 and V is TRBV5-1, with D possibly matching TRBD1 (6 bases). Germline V gene data show CDR1 as SGHRS and CDR2 as YFSETQ. Trimming took off 4 bases at V and 0 bases at J, with 12 bases between the two ends. The CDR3 has 15 residues. This CDR3 reads CASSIGQTSTDTQYF. Written as DNA, the CDR3 is TGCGCCAGCAGCATTGGACAGACTAGCACAGATACGCAGTATTTT.